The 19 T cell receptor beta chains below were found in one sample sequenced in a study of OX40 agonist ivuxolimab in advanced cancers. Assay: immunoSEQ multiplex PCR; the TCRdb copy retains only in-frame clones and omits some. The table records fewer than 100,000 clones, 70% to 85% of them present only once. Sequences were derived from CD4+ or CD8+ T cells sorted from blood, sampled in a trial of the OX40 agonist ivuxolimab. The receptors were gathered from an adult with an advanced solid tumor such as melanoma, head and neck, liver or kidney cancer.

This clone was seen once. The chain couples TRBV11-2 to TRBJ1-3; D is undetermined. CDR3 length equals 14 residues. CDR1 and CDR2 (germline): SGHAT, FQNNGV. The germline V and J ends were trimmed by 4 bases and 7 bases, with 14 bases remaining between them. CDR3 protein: CASSSLKERNTIYF. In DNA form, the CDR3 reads TGTGCCAGCAGCTCCCTGAAGGAAAGGAACACCATATATTTT.

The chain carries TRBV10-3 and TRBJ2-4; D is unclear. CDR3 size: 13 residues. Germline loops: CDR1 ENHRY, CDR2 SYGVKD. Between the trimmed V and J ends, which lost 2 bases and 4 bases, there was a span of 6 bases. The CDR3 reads CAISEPLKNIQYF. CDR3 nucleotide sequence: TGTGCCATCAGTGAGCCCCTAAAAAACATTCAGTACTTC.

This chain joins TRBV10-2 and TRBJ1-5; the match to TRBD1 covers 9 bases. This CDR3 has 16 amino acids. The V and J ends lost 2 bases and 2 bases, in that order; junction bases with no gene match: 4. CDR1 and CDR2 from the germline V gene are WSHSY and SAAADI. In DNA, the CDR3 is TGCGCCAGCAGTGAGGGGACAGGGTTGGGCAATCAGCCCCAGCATTTT. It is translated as CASSEGTGLGNQPQHF.

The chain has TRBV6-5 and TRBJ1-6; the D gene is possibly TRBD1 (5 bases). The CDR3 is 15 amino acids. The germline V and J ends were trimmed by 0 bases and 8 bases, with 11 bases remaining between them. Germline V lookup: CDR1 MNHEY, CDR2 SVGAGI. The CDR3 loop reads CASSYSSRVHSPLHF. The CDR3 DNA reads TGTGCCAGCAGTTACTCGTCCAGGGTCCATTCACCCCTCCACTTT.

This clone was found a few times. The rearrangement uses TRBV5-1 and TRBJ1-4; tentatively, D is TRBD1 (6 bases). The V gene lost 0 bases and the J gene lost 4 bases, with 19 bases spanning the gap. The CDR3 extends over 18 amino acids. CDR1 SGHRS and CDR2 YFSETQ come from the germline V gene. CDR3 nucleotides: TGCGCCAGCAGCTTGGGAGGCGGGGGCCATCGTGGTAATGAAAAACTGTTTTTT. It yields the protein CASSLGGGGHRGNEKLFF.

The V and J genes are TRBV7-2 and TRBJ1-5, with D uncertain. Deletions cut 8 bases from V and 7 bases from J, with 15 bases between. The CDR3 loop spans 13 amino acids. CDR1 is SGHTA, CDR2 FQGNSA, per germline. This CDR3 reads CASAWASEQPQHF. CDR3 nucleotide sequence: TGTGCCAGCGCCTGGGCGTCGGAACAGCCCCAGCATTTT.

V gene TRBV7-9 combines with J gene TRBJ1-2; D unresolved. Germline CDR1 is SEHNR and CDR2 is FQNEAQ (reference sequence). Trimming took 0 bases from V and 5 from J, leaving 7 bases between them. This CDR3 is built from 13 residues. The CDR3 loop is CASSLAKGYGYTF. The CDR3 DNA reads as TGTGCCAGCAGCTTAGCTAAAGGGTATGGCTACACCTTC.

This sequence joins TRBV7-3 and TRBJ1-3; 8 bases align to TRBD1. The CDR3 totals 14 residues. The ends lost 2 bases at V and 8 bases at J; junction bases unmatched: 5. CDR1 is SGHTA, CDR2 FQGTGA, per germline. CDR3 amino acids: CASSLQGAEDTIYF. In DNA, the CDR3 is TGTGCCAGCAGCTTACAGGGGGCGGAGGACACCATATATTTT.

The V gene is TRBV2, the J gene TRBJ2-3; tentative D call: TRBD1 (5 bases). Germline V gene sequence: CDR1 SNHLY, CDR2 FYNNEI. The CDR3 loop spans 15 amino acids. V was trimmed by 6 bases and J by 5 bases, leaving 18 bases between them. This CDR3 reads CASRKGRSLGDTQYF. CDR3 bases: TGTGCCAGCAGGAAGGGGCGGAGTCTGGGAGATACGCAGTATTTT.

The DNA for the CDR3 is TGTGCCAGTAGTCCCCGACTGGATACGCAGTATTTT. It translates to CASSPRLDTQYF. The chain couples TRBV19 to TRBJ2-3; D not certain. Germline V CDR1 and CDR2: LNHDA, SQIVND (reference sequence). The length of the CDR3 is 12 residues. The V gene lost 5 bases and the J gene lost 6 bases, with 9 bases spanning the gap.

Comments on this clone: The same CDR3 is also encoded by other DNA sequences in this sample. CDR3 nucleotide sequence: TGTGCCAGCAGCCTCGGGACTAGCGAGTACAATGAGCAGTTCTTC. It translates to CASSLGTSEYNEQFF. The genes are TRBV14 and TRBJ2-1; the match to TRBD2 covers 10 bases. The CDR3 contains 15 residues. Trimming took 4 bases from V and 4 from J; bases not matched to a gene: 4. Germline lookup yields CDR1 SGHDN and CDR2 FVKESK.

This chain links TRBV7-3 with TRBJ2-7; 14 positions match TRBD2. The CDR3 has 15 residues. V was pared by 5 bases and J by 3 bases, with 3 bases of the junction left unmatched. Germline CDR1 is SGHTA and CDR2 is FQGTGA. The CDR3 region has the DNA TGTGCCAGCAGCATGGGACTAGCGGGAGTCTACGAGCAGTACTTC. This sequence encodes CASSMGLAGVYEQYF.

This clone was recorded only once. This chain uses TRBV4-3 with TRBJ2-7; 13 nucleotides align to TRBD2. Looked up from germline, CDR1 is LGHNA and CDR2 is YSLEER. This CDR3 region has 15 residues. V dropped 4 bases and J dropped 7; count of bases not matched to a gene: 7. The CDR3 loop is CASSPLLAGGKEQYF. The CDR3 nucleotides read TGCGCCAGCAGCCCCCTACTAGCGGGAGGGAAAGAGCAGTACTTC.

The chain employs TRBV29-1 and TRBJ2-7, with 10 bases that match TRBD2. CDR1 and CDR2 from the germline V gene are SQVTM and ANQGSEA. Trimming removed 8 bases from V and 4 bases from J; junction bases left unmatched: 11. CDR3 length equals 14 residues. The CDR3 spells CSSEGLALSYEQYV. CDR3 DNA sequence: TGCAGCTCAGAGGGACTAGCGCTCTCATACGAGCAGTACGTC.

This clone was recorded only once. CDR3 loop: CASSLSGPNTEAFF. CDR3 sequence (DNA): TGTGCCAGCAGCCTAAGCGGGCCGAACACTGAAGCTTTCTTT. The chain joins TRBV7-2 to TRBJ1-1; D ambiguous. There are 14 residues in the CDR3. Trimming stripped 5 bases from V and 1 base from J, with 11 bases between. Germline V gene lookup returns CDR1 SGHTA and CDR2 FQGNSA.

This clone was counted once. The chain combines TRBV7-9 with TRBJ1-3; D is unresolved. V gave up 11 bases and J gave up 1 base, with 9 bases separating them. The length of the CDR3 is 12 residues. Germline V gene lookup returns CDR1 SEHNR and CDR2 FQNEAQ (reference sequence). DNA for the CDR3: TGTGCCGCCCCTAGGTCTGGAAACACCATATATTTT. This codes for CAAPRSGNTIYF.

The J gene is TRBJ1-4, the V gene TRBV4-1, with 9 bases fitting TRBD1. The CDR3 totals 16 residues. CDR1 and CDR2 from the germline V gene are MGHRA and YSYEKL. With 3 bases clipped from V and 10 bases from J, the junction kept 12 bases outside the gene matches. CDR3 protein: CASSQRPGQGGGKLFF. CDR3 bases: TGCGCCAGCAGCCAGAGGCCGGGACAGGGAGGCGGAAAACTGTTTTTT.

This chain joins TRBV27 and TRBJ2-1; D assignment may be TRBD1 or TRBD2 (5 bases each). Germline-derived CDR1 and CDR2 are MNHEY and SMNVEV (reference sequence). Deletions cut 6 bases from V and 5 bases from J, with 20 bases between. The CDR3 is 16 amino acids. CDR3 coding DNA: TGTGCCAGCAGCCTTCGGGGTGGGGGACGGAACAATGAGCAGTTCTTC. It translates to CASSLRGGGRNNEQFF.

CDR3 in DNA: TGTGCCAGCAGCTTAGCTCCGGGAAGATGGGGGGAAAAACTGTTTTTT. This encodes CASSLAPGRWGEKLFF. The chain carries TRBV7-6 and TRBJ1-4, with TRBD1 as a possible D gene (5 bases). The germline CDR1 and CDR2 sequences are SGHVS and FNYEAQ. Trimming took 0 bases from V and 8 from J, leaving 16 bases between them. The CDR3 sequence is 16 residues long.